This passage covers 6 T cell receptor beta chains from one sample sequenced in a study of beta chain features in type 1 diabetes. Study results and limitations: Researchers report that Type 1 diabetes patients had moderately but significantly shorter TCRB CDR3s across all four CD4+ subsets.

The authors reverse transcribed all of the isolated RNA, so sequencing captured expressed TCRB transcripts. Produced via immunoSEQ multiplex PCR; TCRdb's table is partial and in-frame only. The sample includes about 160,000 clones, 7.5% to 9.5% seen only once; the top ten take over 0.5%. Their antigens are not known. Sequenced sample: central memory CD4+ T cells from blood. The receptors shown here come from a woman younger than 35 with type 1 diabetes.

V and J are TRBV9 and TRBJ1-1, with TRBD1 identical over 7 bases. J lost 6 bases, V lost 4 bases, and 6 bases had no gene match. The CDR3 is made up of 13 amino acids. Looked up from germline, CDR1 is SGDLS and CDR2 is YYNGEE. The CDR3: CASSPYRGAEAFF. The DNA of the CDR3 is TGTGCCAGCAGCCCATACAGGGGTGCTGAAGCTTTCTTT.

The sample holds a few counts of this clone. The gene calls are TRBV2 and TRBJ2-1, with D maybe TRBD1 (6 bases). The CDR3 runs to 15 residues. V shed 5 bases and J shed 4 bases, with 15 bases lying between them. Germline V gives CDR1 SNHLY, CDR2 FYNNEI. For the CDR3, the DNA is TGTGCCAGCAGTAGTCCTTGGGGGCAGTACAATGAGCAGTTCTTC. As protein: CASSSPWGQYNEQFF.

The rearrangement links TRBV7-9 to TRBJ2-7; 8 bases agree with TRBD2. Germline-derived CDR1 and CDR2 are SEHNR and FQNEAQ (reference sequence). The CDR3 covers 14 residues. The trim removed 7 bases at V and 3 bases at J, leaving 8 bases unmatched. The CDR3 DNA reads TGTGCCAGCACCCTAGCGGGCACCTTCTACGAGCAGTACTTC. This translates into CASTLAGTFYEQYF.

This clone was detected only a few times. The V call is TRBV5-4, the J call TRBJ2-7, with D perhaps matching TRBD1 (5 bases). V gave up 0 bases and J gave up 2 bases, with 9 bases separating them. The CDR3 is made up of 14 amino acids. Germline-derived CDR1 and CDR2 are SGHNT and YYREEE (reference sequence). In DNA form, the CDR3 reads TGTGCCAGCAGCTTGGTACAGGATCCCTACGAGCAGTACTTC. It translates to CASSLVQDPYEQYF.

The V call is TRBV6-5, the J call TRBJ2-5, with 7 bases lining up with TRBD2. The J segment lost 7 bases and the V segment lost 6 bases, leaving 5 bases of the junction unmatched. The CDR3 sequence is 12 residues long. In germline, CDR1 is MNHEY, CDR2 SVGAGI. The CDR3: CASRLGGGTQYF. Here the CDR3 DNA reads TGTGCCAGCAGGTTGGGCGGGGGGACCCAGTACTTC.

This clone appeared many times. This chain uses TRBV6-5 with TRBJ2-1; D perhaps matches TRBD2 (5 bases). V shed 10 bases and J shed 3 bases, with 7 bases lying between them. This CDR3 is built from 11 residues. CDR1 is MNHEY and CDR2 is SVGAGI in the germline V gene. CDR3: CANAGYNEQFF. The CDR3 bases are TGTGCCAACGCGGGCTACAATGAGCAGTTCTTC.